The clone carrying this T cell receptor (beta chain) was detected once. This entry comes from a study of T cell changes during pregnancy in multiple sclerosis. The method was immunoSEQ multiplex PCR; TCRdb's version includes in-frame clones alone and lacks a portion of them. The sample shows about 42,000 clones, about 91% of them seen only once. The sequencing used CD4+ T cells from peripheral blood mononuclear cells, collected after pregnancy. The TCR comes from a female donor in good health, enrolled as a control in a pregnancy study.

The CDR3 protein is CASTRVRGTEAFF. DNA of the CDR3: TGTGCCAGCACCCGGGTCCGAGGAACTGAAGCTTTCTTT. This chain connects TRBV27 to TRBJ1-1; no definite D call. Trimming shortened V by 7 bases and J by 5 bases, and 14 bases separated the two germline ends. CDR1 MNHEY and CDR2 SMNVEV come from the germline V gene (reference sequence). CDR3 length: 13 amino acids.